This passage covers 4 T cell receptor beta chains from one sample sequenced in a study of cytomegalovirus exposure and HLA in healthy donors. Primers: 60 Vbeta forward and 13 Jbeta reverse. Profiled with immunoSEQ multiplex PCR; TCRdb holds only in-frame clones, not every one. The sample has about 160,000 clones; around three quarters are singletons. The sequenced material came from PBMCs. Receptor source: a man over 45 in good health and CMV-seropositive.

This clone was seen only once. This chain links TRBV28 with TRBJ1-6, with TRBD1 matching over 7 bases. The V gene's germline CDR1 is MDHEN and CDR2 SYDVKM. This CDR3 comprises 16 residues. Trimming cost V 1 base and J 5 bases; bases outside gene matches: 5. The CDR3 DNA is TGTGCCAGCAGTTTATTCAGGGGGATCAATAATTCACCCCTCCACTTT. Residues: CASSLFRGINNSPLHF.

The V gene is TRBV18, the J gene TRBJ1-2; a weak D match, TRBD1 (6 bases). V was clipped by 3 bases and J by 4 bases, with 9 bases between them. This CDR3 comprises 13 residues. Germline assignment: CDR1 KGHSH and CDR2 LQKENI. CDR3 loop: CASSPPTGYGYTF. CDR3 nucleotides: TGTGCCAGCTCACCCCCGACAGGCTATGGCTACACCTTC.

The V call is TRBV28, the J call TRBJ1-5; D may be TRBD1 (5 bases). This CDR3 is built from 15 residues. The germline V and J ends were trimmed by 4 bases and 2 bases, with 12 bases remaining between them. Germline V gene data show CDR1 as MDHEN and CDR2 as SYDVKM. In DNA form, the CDR3 reads TGTGCCAGCAGTTCCGACAGTCATGGCAATCAGCCCCAGCATTTT. Its protein product is CASSSDSHGNQPQHF.

The V gene is TRBV7-7, the J gene TRBJ2-3, with D maybe TRBD2 (6 bases). CDR1 and CDR2 (germline): SSHAT, FNYEAQ (reference sequence). This CDR3 is 16 amino acids long. V was pared by 1 base and J by 1 base, with 12 bases between. This chain's CDR3 is CASSLEPSDRTDTQYF. The CDR3, as DNA: TGTGCCAGCAGCTTAGAGCCTAGCGACCGCACAGATACGCAGTATTTT.